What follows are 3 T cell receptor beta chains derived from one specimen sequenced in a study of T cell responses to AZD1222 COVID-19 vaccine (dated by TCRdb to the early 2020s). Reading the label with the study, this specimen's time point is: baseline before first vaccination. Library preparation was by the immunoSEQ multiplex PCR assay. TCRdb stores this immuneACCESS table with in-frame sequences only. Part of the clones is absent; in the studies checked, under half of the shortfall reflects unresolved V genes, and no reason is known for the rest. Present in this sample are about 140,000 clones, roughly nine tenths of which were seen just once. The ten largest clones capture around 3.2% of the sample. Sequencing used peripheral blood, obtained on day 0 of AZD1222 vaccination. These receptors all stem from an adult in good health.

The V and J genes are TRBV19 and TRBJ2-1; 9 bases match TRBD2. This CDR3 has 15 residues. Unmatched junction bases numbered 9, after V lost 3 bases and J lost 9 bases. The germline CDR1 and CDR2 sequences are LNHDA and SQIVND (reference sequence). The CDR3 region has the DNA TGTGCCAGTAGTATCTCGGCTAGCGGGGTGTTTGAGCAGTTCTTC. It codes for CASSISASGVFEQFF.

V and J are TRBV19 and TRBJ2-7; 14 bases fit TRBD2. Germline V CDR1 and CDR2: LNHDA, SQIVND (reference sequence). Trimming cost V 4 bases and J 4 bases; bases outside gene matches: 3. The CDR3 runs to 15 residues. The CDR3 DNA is TGTGCCAGTAGTACGGGACTAGCGGGAGAATACGAGCAGTACTTC. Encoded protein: CASSTGLAGEYEQYF. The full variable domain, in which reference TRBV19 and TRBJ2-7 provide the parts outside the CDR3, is DGGITQSPKYLFRKEGQNVTLSCEQNLNHDAMYWYRQDPGQGLRLIYYSQIVNDFQKGDIAEGYSVSREKKESFPLTVTSAQKNPTAFYLCASSTGLAGEYEQYFGPGTRLTVT.

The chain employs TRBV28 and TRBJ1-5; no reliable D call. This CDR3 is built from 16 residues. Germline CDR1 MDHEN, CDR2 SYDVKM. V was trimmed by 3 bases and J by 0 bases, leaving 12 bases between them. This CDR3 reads CASSFSSMYSNQPQHF. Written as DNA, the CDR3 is TGTGCCAGCAGTTTTTCGTCCATGTATAGCAATCAGCCCCAGCATTTT.